The 29 T cell receptor beta chains in this list originate from one sample, sequenced in a study of PD-1 blockade in classical Hodgkin lymphoma. No patient escaped relapse after autologous stem cell transplantation, and brentuximab vedotin exposure varied. Profiled with immunoSEQ multiplex PCR; TCRdb holds only in-frame clones, not every one. The table lists 90,000 to 120,000 clones, 89% of them singletons, with about 20% in the top ten. The source material was peripheral blood mononuclear cells (PBMCs), sampled before the second cycle of nivolumab. These receptors originate from a human donor with classical Hodgkin lymphoma.

This chain joins TRBV11-2 and TRBJ2-3, with D perhaps matching TRBD2 (5 bases). Germline V gives CDR1 SGHAT, CDR2 FQNNGV. This CDR3 is 16 amino acids long. V gave up 6 bases and J gave up 1 base, with 17 bases separating them. The CDR3 is CASRELVISGTDTQYF. CDR3 nucleotides: TGTGCCAGCAGAGAACTAGTTATCTCAGGCACAGATACGCAGTATTTT.

The chain links TRBV15 to TRBJ1-2; D unclear. Germline V lookup: CDR1 LNHNV, CDR2 YYDKDF (reference sequence). The germline V and J ends were trimmed by 3 bases and 2 bases, with 16 bases remaining between them. The CDR3 sequence is 16 residues long. Here the CDR3 DNA reads TGTGCCACCAGCAGGACTAACCACCGCTTAAACTATGGCTACACCTTC. Protein: CATSRTNHRLNYGYTF. The full variable domain, its missing parts supplied by reference TRBV15 and TRBJ1-2, is DAMVIQNPRYQVTQFGKPVTLSCSQTLNHNVMYWYQQKSSQAPKLLFHYYDKDFNNEADTPDNFQSRRPNTSFCFLDIRSPGLGDTAMYLCATSRTNHRLNYGYTFGSGTRLTVV.

The chain has TRBV30 and TRBJ2-2; TRBD1 or TRBD2 may be the D gene (6 bases each). Germline loops: CDR1 GTSNPN, CDR2 SVGIG (reference sequence). The length of the CDR3 is 20 residues. V lost 0 bases and J lost 3, with 26 bases in between. DNA of the CDR3: TGTGCCTGGAGTGTACCTGCGGGACAACGGGGTACGATCTACACCGGGGAGCTGTTTTTT. This encodes CAWSVPAGQRGTIYTGELFF.

The rearrangement joins TRBV6-6 to TRBJ1-1; D is unresolved. V shed 5 bases and J shed 5 bases, with 12 bases lying between them. The length of the CDR3 is 13 residues. Germline assignment: CDR1 MNHNY and CDR2 SVGAGI (reference sequence). The CDR3 region has the DNA TGTGCCAGCAGTCAAGGTGAGCGTACTGAAGCTTTCTTT. It translates to CASSQGERTEAFF.

CDR3 region: CASSPIPTGGEETQYF. CDR3 coding DNA: TGTGCCAGCAGCCCCATACCGACAGGGGGCGAGGAGACCCAGTACTTC. The chain carries TRBV5-5 and TRBJ2-5, with 10 bases that match TRBD1. V trimming: 4 bases; J trimming: 5 bases; junction bases outside the gene matches: 11. The CDR3 consists of 16 residues. CDR1 and CDR2 from the germline V gene are SGHKS and YYEKEE (reference sequence). The variable domain in full, completed from reference TRBV5-5 and TRBJ2-5, reads DAGVTQSPTHLIKTRGQQVTLRCSPISGHKSVSWYQQVLGQGPQFIFQYYEKEERGRGNFPDRFSARQFPNYSSELNVNALLLGDSALYLCASSPIPTGGEETQYFGPGTRLLVL.

The rearrangement joins TRBV2 to TRBJ2-1; D is undetermined. This CDR3 has 14 residues. Germline V gives CDR1 SNHLY, CDR2 FYNNEI. The CDR3 protein is CATPSGFSYNEQFF. DNA of the CDR3: TGTGCGACCCCTTCCGGTTTCTCCTACAATGAGCAGTTCTTC. Full variable domain (remainder filled in from reference TRBV2 and TRBJ2-1): EPEVTQTPSHQVTQMGQEVILRCVPISNHLYFYWYRQILGQKVEFLVSFYNNEISEKSEIFDDQFSVERPDGSNFTLKIRSTKLEDSAMYFCATPSGFSYNEQFFGPGTRLTVL.

The rearrangement joins TRBV7-9 to TRBJ2-2; 7 positions match TRBD1. Germline lookup yields CDR1 SEHNR and CDR2 FQNEAQ (reference sequence). The J segment lost 7 bases and the V segment lost 6 bases, leaving 5 bases of the junction unmatched. This CDR3 contains 13 residues. CDR3: CASSYQGDGELFF. The CDR3 DNA follows: TGTGCCAGCAGTTACCAGGGGGACGGGGAGCTGTTTTTT.

This CDR3 reads CASSFFTNTEAFF. CDR3 in DNA: TGTGCCAGCAGTTTTTTCACGAACACTGAAGCTTTCTTT. The gene calls are TRBV27 and TRBJ1-1; D unclear. V was pared by 3 bases and J by 1 base, with 6 bases between. CDR3 length: 13 amino acids. Germline V gene sequence: CDR1 MNHEY, CDR2 SMNVEV (reference sequence).

This clone appeared a single time. This specimen includes other DNA sequences encoding the same CDR3. This chain uses TRBV14 with TRBJ2-1; possibly TRBD2 for D (5 bases). This CDR3 spans 14 amino acids. Germline V gene lookup returns CDR1 SGHDN and CDR2 FVKESK. Trimming removed 0 bases at V and 4 bases at J, with 7 bases between. For the CDR3, the DNA is TGTGCCAGCAGCCAAGAGGGAGCATACAATGAGCAGTTCTTC. It codes for CASSQEGAYNEQFF.

The chain uses TRBV11-2 and TRBJ2-2; TRBD1 might be the D (6 bases). Trimming removed 5 bases from V and 1 base from J, with 14 bases in between. CDR1 SGHAT and CDR2 FQNNGV come from the germline V gene. CDR3 size: 16 residues. CDR3 sequence reads: CASSPWWGQNTGELFF. CDR3 coding DNA: TGTGCCAGCAGCCCCTGGTGGGGACAGAACACCGGGGAGCTGTTTTTT.

The chain employs TRBV14 and TRBJ2-5; 7 nucleotides match TRBD1. Per germline, CDR1 SGHDN and CDR2 FVKESK. V shed 2 bases and J 1 base; nucleotides not matched to a gene: 4. CDR3 length: 15 residues. The CDR3 region has the DNA TGTGCCAGCAGCCAATACAGGGGTATCCAAGAGACCCAGTACTTC. Amino acids: CASSQYRGIQETQYF. Looking up the rest from reference TRBV14 and TRBJ2-5 gives the full variable domain: EAGVTQFPSHSVIEKGQTVTLRCDPISGHDNLYWYRRVMGKEIKFLLHFVKESKQDESGMPNNRFLAERTGGTYSTLKVQPAELEDSGVYFCASSQYRGIQETQYFGPGTRLLVL.

This clone has just one count. The chain carries TRBV6-5 and TRBJ2-1; TRBD2 agrees at 11 bases. V lost 5 bases and J lost 7; bases outside the gene matches: 7. CDR3 length: 15 residues. The V gene's germline CDR1 is MNHEY and CDR2 SVGAGI. The CDR3 bases are TGTGCCAGCAGTGGGACTAGCGGAACTCTTAATGAGCAGTTCTTC. Its protein product is CASSGTSGTLNEQFF.

The genes are TRBV2 and TRBJ1-5; D gene uncertain. The V gene lost 1 base and the J gene lost 2 bases, with 3 bases spanning the gap. The length of the CDR3 is 13 residues. The V gene's germline CDR1 is SNHLY and CDR2 FYNNEI. The CDR3 reads CASSEGGNQPQHF. CDR3 sequence (DNA): TGTGCCAGCAGTGAAGGGGGCAATCAGCCCCAGCATTTT.

The rearrangement joins TRBV6-5 to TRBJ1-4; 7 positions agree with TRBD1. Germline trimming cut 0 bases from V and 6 bases from J; bases unmatched to any gene: 7. CDR3 length: 16 amino acids. The germline CDR1 and CDR2 sequences are MNHEY and SVGAGI. The CDR3 coding sequence is TGTGCCAGCAGTTACTCGGGGACAGTAGGGGATGAAAAACTGTTTTTT. It codes for CASSYSGTVGDEKLFF.

The chain carries TRBV14 and TRBJ2-7; 9 bases align to TRBD1. V lost 4 bases, J lost 3 bases, and 4 bases stayed unmatched. The CDR3 has 14 residues. Germline assignment: CDR1 SGHDN and CDR2 FVKESK. In DNA form, the CDR3 reads TGTGCCAGCAGCCCGGGACAGGGAGGCTACGAGCAGTACTTC. This gives the protein CASSPGQGGYEQYF.

The chain uses TRBV6-6 and TRBJ1-3; D is unresolved. Germline loops: CDR1 MNHNY, CDR2 SVGAGI (reference sequence). V shed 4 bases and J shed 1 base, with 14 bases lying between them. The length of the CDR3 is 16 residues. The CDR3 nucleotides read TGTGCCAGCAGTTCCAGTCCTACGGTATCTGGAAACACCATATATTTT. Amino acid sequence: CASSSSPTVSGNTIYF.

The chain employs TRBV27 and TRBJ2-3; TRBD2 matches 12 bases. From germline, CDR1 is MNHEY and CDR2 SMNVEV (reference sequence). There are 16 residues in the CDR3. Trimming took 6 bases from V and 4 from J; bases not matched to a gene: 8. The CDR3, as DNA: TGTGCCAGCAGCCCCTCGACTAGCGGGAGCTCAGATACGCAGTATTTT. Translating it yields CASSPSTSGSSDTQYF.

The chain's CDR3 is CASSGAGDTEAFF. The CDR3, as DNA: TGTGCCAGCAGCGGCGCAGGGGACACTGAAGCTTTCTTT. The rearrangement joins TRBV11-3 to TRBJ1-1; TRBD1 is a possible D gene (6 bases). The CDR3 is made up of 13 amino acids. CDR1 is SGHNT and CDR2 is YENEEA in the germline V gene. Trimming removed 5 bases from V and 3 bases from J, with 10 bases in between. Supplemented by reference TRBV11-3 and TRBJ1-1, the full variable domain reads EAGVVQSPRYKIIEKKQPVAFWCNPISGHNTLYWYLQNLGQGPELLIRYENEEAVDDSQLPKDRFSAERLKGVDSTLKIQPAELGDSAVYLCASSGAGDTEAFFGQGTRLTVV.

The chain is built from TRBV19 and TRBJ2-5; 16 nucleotides align to TRBD2. Germline V lookup: CDR1 LNHDA, CDR2 SQIVND (reference sequence). This CDR3 is 17 amino acids long. V lost 3 bases and J lost 4; bases outside the gene matches: 5. This CDR3 is CASSIGTSGRVGETQYF. The CDR3 DNA reads as TGTGCCAGTAGTATCGGGACTAGCGGGAGGGTCGGAGAGACCCAGTACTTC.

The rearrangement links TRBV18 to TRBJ2-2; D unclear. The germline V gene encodes CDR1 KGHSH and CDR2 LQKENI. The CDR3 loop spans 15 amino acids. The V end was cut by 2 bases, the J end by 2 bases, with 9 bases between. The CDR3 nucleotides are TGTGCCAGCTCACCAGTTGGCAGTAACACCGGGGAGCTGTTTTTT. It codes for CASSPVGSNTGELFF.

This chain connects TRBV18 to TRBJ1-1, with 9 nucleotides matching TRBD1. Trimming cost V 6 bases and J 5 bases; bases outside gene matches: 10. The CDR3 spans 15 residues. Germline V gives CDR1 KGHSH, CDR2 LQKENI. The CDR3 sequence: CASSDTGGAGTEAFF. CDR3 nucleotides: TGTGCCAGCTCGGATACAGGGGGCGCCGGGACTGAAGCTTTCTTT.

The sample holds one count of this clone. The gene calls are TRBV5-5 and TRBJ1-3, with D unclear. With 0 bases removed from V and 2 bases from J, the gap between germline ends came to 6 bases. Per the germline V gene, CDR1 is SGHKS and CDR2 is YYEKEE (reference sequence). This CDR3 comprises 14 residues. CDR3 bases: TGTGCCAGCAGCTTGGTGGTGGCTGGAAACACCATATATTTT. Residues: CASSLVVAGNTIYF.

The chain combines TRBV12-5 with TRBJ2-4; TRBD1 matches at 9 bases. Germline lookup yields CDR1 LGHNT and CDR2 FRNRAP. The CDR3 consists of 17 residues. J lost 6 bases, V lost 4 bases, and 13 bases had no gene match. Here the CDR3 reads CASGSGQGSWGGNIQYF. The CDR3 nucleotides are TGTGCTAGTGGTTCGGGACAGGGTAGTTGGGGGGGAAACATTCAGTACTTC.

The rearrangement uses TRBV6-1 and TRBJ2-7; TRBD1 or TRBD2 may be the D gene (5 bases each). The V end lost 4 bases, the J end lost 0 bases, and 16 bases lay between the germline ends. Looked up from germline, CDR1 is MNHNS and CDR2 is SASEGT. The CDR3 is made up of 16 amino acids. Here the CDR3 DNA reads TGTGCCAGCAGTGCGGTCGGGGCCCTAAGCTCCTACGAGCAGTACTTC. Translation: CASSAVGALSSYEQYF.

V usage is TRBV4-3 and J usage is TRBJ1-1; unclear D gene. CDR1 and CDR2 from the germline V gene are LGHNA and YSLEER. Deletions cut 1 base from V and 6 bases from J, with 12 bases between. The CDR3 spans 14 residues. The CDR3 bases are TGCGCCAGCAGCCAAGCTTTCCCGGTTGCTGAAGCTTTCTTT. Encoded protein: CASSQAFPVAEAFF.

The V and J genes are TRBV4-1 and TRBJ1-2; tentatively, D is TRBD1 (6 bases). V gave up 0 bases and J gave up 8 bases, with 16 bases separating them. The CDR3 length is 15 residues. Germline loops: CDR1 MGHRA, CDR2 YSYEKL. CDR3: CASSQEEGQGYGYTF. The CDR3 DNA reads as TGCGCCAGCAGCCAAGAAGAGGGGCAGGGGTACGGCTACACCTTC.

The J gene is TRBJ2-7, the V gene TRBV2; tentative D call: TRBD2 (6 bases). CDR1 SNHLY and CDR2 FYNNEI come from the germline V gene. V shed 6 bases and J shed 2 bases, with 8 bases lying between them. This CDR3 contains 12 residues. The CDR3 is CASREGPYEQYF. The DNA for the CDR3 is TGTGCCAGCAGGGAGGGCCCCTACGAGCAGTACTTC.

The chain recombines TRBV2 with TRBJ2-5, with D perhaps TRBD1 (6 bases). The germline V gene has CDR1 SNHLY and CDR2 FYNNEI. V lost 6 bases and J lost 5, with 13 bases in between. This CDR3 spans 13 amino acids. CDR3 residues: CASRRGQWETQYF. The CDR3 nucleotides are TGTGCCAGCAGACGAGGACAGTGGGAGACCCAGTACTTC.

J is TRBJ1-5 and V is TRBV30; D is unclear. V gave up 0 bases and J gave up 9 bases, with 15 bases separating them. This CDR3 spans 14 amino acids. CDR1 and CDR2 from the germline V gene are GTSNPN and SVGIG (reference sequence). The CDR3 region is CAWSVHRSRGPQHF. The CDR3 DNA reads as TGTGCCTGGAGTGTACACCGGTCCCGAGGGCCCCAGCATTTT.